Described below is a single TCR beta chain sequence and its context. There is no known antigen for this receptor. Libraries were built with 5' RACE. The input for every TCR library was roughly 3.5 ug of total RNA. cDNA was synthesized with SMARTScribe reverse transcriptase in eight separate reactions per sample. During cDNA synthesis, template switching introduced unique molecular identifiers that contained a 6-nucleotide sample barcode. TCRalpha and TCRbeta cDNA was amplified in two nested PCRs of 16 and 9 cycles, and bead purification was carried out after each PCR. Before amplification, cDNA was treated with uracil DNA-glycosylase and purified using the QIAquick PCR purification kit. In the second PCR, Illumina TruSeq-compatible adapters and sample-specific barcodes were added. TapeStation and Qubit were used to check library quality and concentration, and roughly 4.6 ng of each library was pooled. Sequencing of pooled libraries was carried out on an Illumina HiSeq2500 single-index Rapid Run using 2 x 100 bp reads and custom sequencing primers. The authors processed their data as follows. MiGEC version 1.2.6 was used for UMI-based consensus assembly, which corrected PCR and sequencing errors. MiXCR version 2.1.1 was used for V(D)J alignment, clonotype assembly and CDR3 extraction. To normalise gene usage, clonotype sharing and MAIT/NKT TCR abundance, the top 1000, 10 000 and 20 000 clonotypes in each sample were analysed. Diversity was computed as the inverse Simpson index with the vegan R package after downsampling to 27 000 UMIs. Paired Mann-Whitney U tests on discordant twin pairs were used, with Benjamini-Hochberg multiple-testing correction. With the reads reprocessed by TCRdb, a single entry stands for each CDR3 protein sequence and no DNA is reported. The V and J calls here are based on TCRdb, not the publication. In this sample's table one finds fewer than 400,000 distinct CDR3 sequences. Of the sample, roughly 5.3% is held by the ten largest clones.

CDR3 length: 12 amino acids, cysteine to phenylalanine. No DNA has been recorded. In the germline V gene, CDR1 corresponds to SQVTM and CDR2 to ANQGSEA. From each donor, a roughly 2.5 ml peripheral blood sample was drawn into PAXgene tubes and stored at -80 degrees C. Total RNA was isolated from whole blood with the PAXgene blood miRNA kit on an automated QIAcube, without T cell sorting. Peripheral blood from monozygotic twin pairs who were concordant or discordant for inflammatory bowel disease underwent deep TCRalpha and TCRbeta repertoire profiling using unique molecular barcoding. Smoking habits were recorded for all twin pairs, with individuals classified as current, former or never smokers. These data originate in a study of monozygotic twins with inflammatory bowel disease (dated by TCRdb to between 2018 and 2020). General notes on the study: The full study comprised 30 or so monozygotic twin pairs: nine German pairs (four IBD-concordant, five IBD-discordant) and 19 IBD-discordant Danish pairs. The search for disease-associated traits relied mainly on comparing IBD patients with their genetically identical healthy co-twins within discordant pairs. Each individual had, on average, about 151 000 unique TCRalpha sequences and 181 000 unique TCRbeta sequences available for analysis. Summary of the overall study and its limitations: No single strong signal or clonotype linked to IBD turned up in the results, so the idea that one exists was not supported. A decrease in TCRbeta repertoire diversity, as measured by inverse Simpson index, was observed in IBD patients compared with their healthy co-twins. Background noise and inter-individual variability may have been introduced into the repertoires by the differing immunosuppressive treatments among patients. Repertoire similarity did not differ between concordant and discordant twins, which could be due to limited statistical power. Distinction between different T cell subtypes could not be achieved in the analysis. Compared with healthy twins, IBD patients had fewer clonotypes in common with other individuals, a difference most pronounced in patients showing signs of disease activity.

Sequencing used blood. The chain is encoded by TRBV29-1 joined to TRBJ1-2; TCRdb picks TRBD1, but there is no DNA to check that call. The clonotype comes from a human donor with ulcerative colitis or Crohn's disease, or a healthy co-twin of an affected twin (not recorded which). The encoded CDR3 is CSLSGTQGGYTF.